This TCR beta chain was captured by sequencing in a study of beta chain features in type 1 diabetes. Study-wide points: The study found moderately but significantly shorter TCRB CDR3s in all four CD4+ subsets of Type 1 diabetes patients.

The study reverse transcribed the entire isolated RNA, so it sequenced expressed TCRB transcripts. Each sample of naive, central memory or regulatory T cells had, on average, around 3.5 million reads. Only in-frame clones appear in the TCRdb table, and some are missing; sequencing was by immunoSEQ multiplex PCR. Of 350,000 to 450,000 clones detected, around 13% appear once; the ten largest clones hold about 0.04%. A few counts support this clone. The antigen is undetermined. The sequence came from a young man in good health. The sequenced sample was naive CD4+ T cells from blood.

In nucleotides, the CDR3 is TGCAGCTGTACAGGGAGGGCGGAGACCCAGTACTTC. Its protein is CSCTGRAETQYF. The J gene is TRBJ2-5, the V gene TRBV29-1, with TRBD2 as a possible D gene (7 bases). Germline-derived CDR1 and CDR2 are SQVTM and ANQGSEA. The CDR3 runs to 12 residues. The V end was cut by 8 bases, the J end by 5 bases, with 15 bases between.